The rows below give T cell receptor beta chains drawn from one sample of a study of radiotherapy plus CTLA-4 blockade in lung cancer. Produced via immunoSEQ multiplex PCR; TCRdb's table is partial and in-frame only. The sample records around 32,000 clones, about 81% being singletons. The specimen comprised peripheral blood, sampled from a patient treated with radiotherapy plus ipilimumab. Receptor source: a human donor with non-small cell lung cancer that progressed on radiotherapy plus ipilimumab. CDR3s include the opening cysteine and the closing phenylalanine or tryptophan. D genes are given only for firm matches. Clone size, where shown, is once, few, many, or a class for clones that have expanded.

abundance | j_gene | v_gene | len | d_gene | CDR3nt | CDR3aa
NA | TRBJ1-5 | TRBV27 | 14 | NA | TGTGCCAGCAGTTTAAGGGGGATCAATCAGCCCCAGCATTTT | CASSLRGINQPQHF
NA | TRBJ2-7 | TRBV7-3 | 14 | TRBD2 | TGTGCCAGCAGCTTAAGCGCTAGCGGGTACGAGCAGTACTTC | CASSLSASGYEQYF
NA | TRBJ2-1 | TRBV19 | 15 | TRBD1 | TGTGCCACCAACGCCGGGACAGGGGGGTTAAATGAGCAGTTCTTC | CATNAGTGGLNEQFF
NA | TRBJ1-4 | TRBV19 | 16 | NA | TGTGCCAGTAGTATAGATCTACCCAGGGTGGGTGAAAAACTGTTTTTT | CASSIDLPRVGEKLFF
NA | TRBJ2-3 | TRBV11-2 | 13 | NA | TGTGCCAGCAGTCGGGGGTGGGCAGATACGCAGTATTTT | CASSRGWADTQYF
NA | TRBJ1-3 | TRBV28 | 18 | NA | TGTGCCAGCAGTCTCCCCAGAGGGACAAGCAACTCTGGAAACACCATATATTTT | CASSLPRGTSNSGNTIYF
NA | TRBJ2-1 | TRBV27 | 18 | TRBD2 | TGTGCCAGCAGTCTTCGCTCTAGCGGGGTCTTTGCCTACAATGAGCAGTTCTTC | CASSLRSSGVFAYNEQFF
once | TRBJ2-5 | TRBV29-1 | 14 | TRBD2 | TGCAGCGTTTTCCCGGCAGGCGGGGGTGAGACCCAGTACTTC | CSVFPAGGGETQYF
NA | TRBJ2-5 | TRBV7-2 | 15 | TRBD2 | TGTGCCAGCAGCTTAGAAGGGGCCGGGGGGGCGACCCAGTACTTC | CASSLEGAGGATQYF
NA | TRBJ2-2 | TRBV18 | 14 | NA | TGTGCCAGCTCACCCGACAGGAACACCGGGGAGCTGTTTTTT | CASSPDRNTGELFF
NA | TRBJ1-2 | TRBV7-2 | 14 | TRBD1 | TGTGCCAGCAGCTTCGACAGGGATGGCTATGGCTACACCTTC | CASSFDRDGYGYTF
NA | TRBJ2-5 | TRBV15 | 15 | TRBD2 | TGTGCCACCAGGCGGGGGGGGCTCGTGGGGGAGACCCAGTACTTC | CATRRGGLVGETQYF
NA | TRBJ1-6 | TRBV10-3 | 13 | NA | TGTGCCATCGGGCAGAGTTTTAATTCACCCCTCCACTTT | CAIGQSFNSPLHF
NA | TRBJ2-7 | TRBV7-2 | 14 | NA | TGTGCCAGCACCCGCCCCCCCGAGACCTACGAGCAGTACTTC | CASTRPPETYEQYF
NA | TRBJ1-2 | TRBV7-8 | 16 | NA | TGTGCCAGCAGCTTACAGGGAACCCCCACTAACTATGGCTACACCTTC | CASSLQGTPTNYGYTF
NA | TRBJ1-2 | TRBV7-2 | 14 | TRBD1 | TGTGCCAGCAGCTCCCGGGACAGGGGCTATGGCTACACCTTC | CASSSRDRGYGYTF
NA | TRBJ1-4 | TRBV7-8 | 14 | NA | TGTGCCAGCAGCTTAACGGGGTTTAATGAAAAACTGTTTTTT | CASSLTGFNEKLFF
few | TRBJ2-1 | TRBV7-3 | 17 | TRBD2 | TGTGCCAGCAGCTTAACCAGCGGGGGGGTATCGGACAATGAGCAGTTCTTC | CASSLTSGGVSDNEQFF
NA | TRBJ2-6 | TRBV29-1 | 16 | TRBD2 | TGCAGCGTTGAACTAGCGGGGGGGGCTGGGGCCAACGTCCTGACTTTC | CSVELAGGAGANVLTF
NA | TRBJ2-2 | TRBV5-1 | 15 | TRBD2 | TGCGCCAGCAGCTTGCCGGGAGGGAACACCGGGGAGCTGTTTTTT | CASSLPGGNTGELFF
NA | TRBJ1-3 | TRBV27 | 14 | NA | TGTGCCAGCAGCCGGGGAGTCTCTGGAAACACCATATATTTT | CASSRGVSGNTIYF
NA | TRBJ1-1 | TRBV5-5 | 15 | NA | TGTGCCAGCAGCCTGACCGACAGGAGCAACACTGAAGCTTTCTTT | CASSLTDRSNTEAFF
NA | TRBJ2-7 | TRBV10-2 | 18 | NA | TGCGCCAGCAGTGAGTCCAGGTTCAGGCGGGGGCTTACCTACGAGCAGTACTTC | CASSESRFRRGLTYEQYF
NA | TRBJ1-2 | TRBV5-1 | 14 | NA | TGCGCCAGCAGCCAGACGACGGGTAACTATGGCTACACCTTC | CASSQTTGNYGYTF
NA | TRBJ1-5 | TRBV4-3 | 16 | NA | TGCGCCAGCAGCCAAAACCCGGGGGGAGGCAATCAGCCCCAGCATTTT | CASSQNPGGGNQPQHF
once | TRBJ2-3 | TRBV11-2 | 14 | TRBD1 | TGTGCCAGCAGCGTGGGACAGTACACAGATACGCAGTATTTT | CASSVGQYTDTQYF
once | TRBJ1-6 | TRBV12-5 | 14 | NA | TGTGCTAGTGGTTCCACAGGGATGCATTCACCCCTCCACTTT | CASGSTGMHSPLHF
NA | TRBJ1-2 | TRBV27 | 15 | NA | TGTGCCGCCGGCCGGGAGGGCACGACAACCTATGGCTACACCTTC | CAAGREGTTTYGYTF
once | TRBJ2-3 | TRBV5-1 | 15 | NA | TGCGCCAGCAGGGTGGGGGACACCCTGACAGATACGCAGTATTTT | CASRVGDTLTDTQYF
NA | TRBJ2-3 | TRBV11-2 | 14 | TRBD2 | TGTGCCAGCAGCTTAGGACTAGCTCCAGATACGCAGTATTTT | CASSLGLAPDTQYF
NA | TRBJ1-2 | TRBV7-2 | 14 | TRBD1 | TGTGCCAGCAGCCCCACCGAGGGGGCCTATGGCTACACCTTC | CASSPTEGAYGYTF
NA | TRBJ2-3 | TRBV6-1 | 16 | NA | TGTGCCAGCAGTGCGTCGCTTTTCGACAGGACAGATACGCAGTATTTT | CASSASLFDRTDTQYF
once | TRBJ2-1 | TRBV18 | 13 | NA | TGTGCCAGCTCAAGACTGGGGCGGAATGAGCAGTTCTTC | CASSRLGRNEQFF
NA | TRBJ2-5 | TRBV27 | 17 | TRBD1 | TGTGCCAGCAGTTCAGGATTAGGGGGCTTTGTAGGAGAGACCCAGTACTTC | CASSSGLGGFVGETQYF
NA | TRBJ2-1 | TRBV18 | 17 | TRBD1 | TGTGCCAGCTCACCCCTCCAGACAGGGTCAGTCTACAATGAGCAGTTCTTC | CASSPLQTGSVYNEQFF
NA | TRBJ1-5 | TRBV12-5 | 11 | NA | TGTGCTAGTGGTTTCGGTCAGCCCCAGCATTTT | CASGFGQPQHF
NA | TRBJ2-1 | TRBV9 | 16 | TRBD2 | TGTGCCAGCAGCGTACTAGCGGGGTTGTCCCCCTATGAGCAGTTCTTC | CASSVLAGLSPYEQFF
NA | TRBJ1-1 | TRBV10-1 | 15 | NA | TGCGCCAGCAGTGGGCCGGGGGGCCCTGGGACTGAAGCTTTCTTT | CASSGPGGPGTEAFF
NA | TRBJ1-2 | TRBV5-1 | 16 | TRBD1 | TGCGCCTCTCAATGGGGTGGACAGGGAAGAGACTATGGCTACACCTTC | CASQWGGQGRDYGYTF
NA | TRBJ2-3 | TRBV5-1 | 16 | TRBD2 | TGCGCCAGCAGCTTGGAGAGGGCGGGGGGCACAGATACGCAGTATTTT | CASSLERAGGTDTQYF
NA | TRBJ2-3 | TRBV28 | 15 | NA | TGTGCCAGCAGTTTATTGGCGGGGCGCACAGATACGCAGTATTTT | CASSLLAGRTDTQYF
NA | TRBJ2-4 | TRBV11-2 | 19 | TRBD1 | TGTGCCAGCAGCCTACATGGACAGGGGGCTGATCTAGCCAAAAACATTCAGTACTTC | CASSLHGQGADLAKNIQYF
NA | TRBJ2-7 | TRBV11-2 | 15 | NA | TGTGCCAGCAGGCCCATGACAGGTCGTCCCTTAAAGCAGTACTTC | CASRPMTGRPLKQYF
NA | TRBJ2-1 | TRBV18 | 15 | TRBD1 | TGTGCCAGCTCACCGATGACAGGGGACAGGAATGAGCAGTTCTTC | CASSPMTGDRNEQFF
few | TRBJ1-3 | TRBV6-6 | 15 | TRBD1 | TGTGCCAGCAGAAGGGGACAGGGGTACGGAAACACCATATATTTT | CASRRGQGYGNTIYF
NA | TRBJ2-1 | TRBV5-1 | 15 | TRBD1 | TGCGCCAGCAGCGCCCCCGGGACAGGGCGGAATGAGCAGTTCTTC | CASSAPGTGRNEQFF
NA | TRBJ1-2 | TRBV11-2 | 15 | TRBD1 | TGTGCCAGCAGCCTTGGGACAGCGTTTGCCGATGGCTACACCTTC | CASSLGTAFADGYTF
NA | TRBJ2-3 | TRBV6-5 | 14 | TRBD1 | TGTGCCAGCAGTTCCCGACAGGGGCTGGGTACGCAGTATTTT | CASSSRQGLGTQYF
NA | TRBJ1-3 | TRBV18 | 17 | TRBD1 | TGTGCCAGCTCACCATACCTACGGACAGGGGAAAGAAACACCATATATTTT | CASSPYLRTGERNTIYF
NA | TRBJ2-7 | TRBV29-1 | 15 | NA | TGCAGCGCCCAAGGGTGGGGCAGTCGTTTTTACGAGCAGTACTTC | CSAQGWGSRFYEQYF
NA | TRBJ1-4 | TRBV2 | 11 | NA | TGTGCCAGCAGTGAGGAGGAAAAACTGTTTTTT | CASSEEEKLFF
NA | TRBJ1-2 | TRBV5-4 | 14 | TRBD1 | TGTGCCAGCAGCCGGGACAGCTTGGGCTATGGCTACACCTTC | CASSRDSLGYGYTF